The sequence of this T cell receptor beta chain was determined in a study of cytomegalovirus exposure and HLA in healthy donors. This CDR3 region has 17 residues. Germline lookup yields CDR1 SGHNT and CDR2 YENEEA. Trimming at V came to 6 bases and at J to 12 bases, leaving 18 bases not matched to a gene. Primers for the PCR totalled 60 Vbeta and 13 Jbeta. TCRdb's copy holds only in-frame clones and misses some; the assay was immunoSEQ multiplex PCR. This sample yields roughly 160,000 clones, of which approximately 80% are seen a single time; 1.2% belongs to the top ten. Sequences were obtained from PBMCs. The receptor's source is a boy under 10 years old in good health and CMV-seronegative. The rearrangement uses TRBV11-3 and TRBJ1-4, with TRBD1 matching over 11 bases. CDR3 nucleotide sequence: TGTGCCAGCAGTCGTAAAGCAAAGCCCCCGGGACAGGGGGAACTGTTTTTT. This encodes CASSRKAKPPGQGELFF.